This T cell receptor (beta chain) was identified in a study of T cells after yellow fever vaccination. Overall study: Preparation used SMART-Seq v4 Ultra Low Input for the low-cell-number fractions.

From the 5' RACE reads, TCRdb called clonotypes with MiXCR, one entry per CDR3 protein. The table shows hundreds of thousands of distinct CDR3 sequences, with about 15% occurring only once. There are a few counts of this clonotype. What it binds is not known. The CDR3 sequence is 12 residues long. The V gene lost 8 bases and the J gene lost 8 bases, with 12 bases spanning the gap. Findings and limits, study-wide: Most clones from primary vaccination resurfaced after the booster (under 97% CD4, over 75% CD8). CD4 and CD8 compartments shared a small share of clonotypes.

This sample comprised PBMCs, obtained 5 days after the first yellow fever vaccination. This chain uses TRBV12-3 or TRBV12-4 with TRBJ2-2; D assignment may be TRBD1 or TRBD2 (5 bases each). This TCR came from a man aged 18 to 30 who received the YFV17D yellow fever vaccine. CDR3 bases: TGTGCCAGCCTCCGGGGCGTTGGGGAGCTGTTTTTT. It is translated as CASLRGVGELFF.